Listed here are 14 T cell receptor beta chains from one sample, sequenced in a study of blood T cell repertoires in COVID-19. The repertoire was sequenced with immunoSEQ multiplex PCR; TCRdb's copy has only in-frame clones and lacks some. The table lists around 70,000 clones, approximately 83% of them singletons. Sequenced sample: peripheral blood. The receptors here all came from a human donor in a cohort sampled during active COVID-19.

This sequence joins TRBV9 and TRBJ2-3, with D perhaps matching TRBD1 (6 bases). V lost 10 bases, J lost 6 bases, and 18 bases lay in between. CDR1 and CDR2 (germline): SGDLS, YYNGEE. This CDR3 is 13 amino acids long. CDR3 nucleotide sequence: TGTGCCTCGGGCAGGGGCCACGGGGATACGCAGTATTTT. This codes for CASGRGHGDTQYF.

The V and J genes are TRBV11-1 and TRBJ2-1; D is uncertain. Germline V gives CDR1 SGHAT, CDR2 FQDESV (reference sequence). The CDR3 covers 14 residues. V was shortened by 4 bases and J by 9 bases, with 16 bases between the two germline ends. DNA of the CDR3: TGTGCCAGCAGCTCCTTCCCCGGGTCCCCTGAGCAGTTCTTC. Translating gives CASSSFPGSPEQFF.

The chain is built from TRBV7-2 and TRBJ1-4; 10 bases align to TRBD1. The CDR3 loop spans 15 amino acids. Germline V CDR1 and CDR2: SGHTA, FQGNSA. V was pared by 8 bases and J by 2 bases, with 5 bases of the junction left unmatched. The DNA for the CDR3 is TGTGCCAGCGGAGACAGGGGGCTTACTAATGAAAAACTGTTTTTT. Translated, it gives CASGDRGLTNEKLFF.

CDR3 amino acids: CASSGQGSPYNEQFF. The CDR3 nucleotides are TGTGCCAGCAGCGGTCAGGGGTCCCCCTACAATGAGCAGTTCTTC. This chain links TRBV9 with TRBJ2-1; TRBD1 might be the D (6 bases). Trimming took off 3 bases at V and 2 bases at J, with 12 bases between the two ends. The CDR3 sequence is 15 residues long. The germline V gene has CDR1 SGDLS and CDR2 YYNGEE.

The J gene is TRBJ1-2, the V gene TRBV20-1; no definite D call. V lost 6 bases and J lost 3, with 8 bases in between. The CDR3 has 11 residues. Germline-derived CDR1 and CDR2 are DFQATT and SNEGSKA (reference sequence). CDR3: CSAGSHYGYTF. DNA of the CDR3: TGCAGTGCCGGGTCCCACTATGGCTACACCTTC.

This chain links TRBV6-5 with TRBJ1-2; D remains unclear. CDR1 is MNHEY and CDR2 is SVGAGI in the germline V gene. The CDR3 has 14 residues. V gave up 7 bases and J gave up 4 bases, with 16 bases separating them. In DNA form, the CDR3 reads TGTGCCAGCACCGCAGGAATCGTAGGCTATGGCTACACCTTC. Translation: CASTAGIVGYGYTF.

V usage is TRBV6-2 or TRBV6-3 and J usage is TRBJ1-1; the match to TRBD1 covers 9 bases. Germline CDR1 is MNHEY and CDR2 is SVGEGT. This CDR3 has 15 amino acids. Losses at the gene ends were 6 bases for V and 1 base for J; bases not matched to a gene: 6. CDR3 protein: CASSPPGQGNTEAFF. The CDR3 DNA follows: TGTGCCAGCAGCCCACCGGGACAGGGGAACACTGAAGCTTTCTTT.

The chain is built from TRBV29-1 and TRBJ2-3, with 8 positions matching TRBD1. Germline V lookup: CDR1 SQVTM, CDR2 ANQGSEA. The CDR3 runs 15 residues. The V gene end was trimmed by 1 base and the J gene end by 7 bases; junction bases not matched to a gene: 10. The CDR3 reads CSVEVGAGGGYTQYF. In nucleotides, the CDR3 is TGCAGCGTTGAAGTCGGGGCAGGGGGCGGGTATACGCAGTATTTT.

The V call is TRBV12-3 or TRBV12-4, the J call TRBJ2-1, with D possibly being TRBD2 (6 bases). The CDR3 loop spans 12 amino acids. The germline V and J ends were trimmed by 6 bases and 14 bases, with 17 bases remaining between them. As DNA, the CDR3 is TGTGCCAGCAGGTCGGGCGGGGCCTCGGAGTTCTTC. It is translated as CASRSGGASEFF.

The chain joins TRBV18 to TRBJ2-1; 7 bases map to TRBD2. Germline loops: CDR1 KGHSH, CDR2 LQKENI. The CDR3 totals 16 residues. Trimming removed 3 bases from V and 5 bases from J; junction bases left unmatched: 10. Written as DNA, the CDR3 is TGTGCCAGCTCACCCGGCCGGGACTACGGGGACAATGAGCAGTTCTTC. As protein: CASSPGRDYGDNEQFF.

The chain combines TRBV7-9 with TRBJ2-5, with D perhaps TRBD1 (5 bases). CDR1 SEHNR and CDR2 FQNEAQ come from the germline V gene (reference sequence). This CDR3 region has 16 residues. The V end was cut by 2 bases, the J end by 5 bases, with 18 bases between. As DNA, the CDR3 is TGTGCCAGCAGCTTAACAACAGGTGGTGGAGAGGAGACCCAGTACTTC. Translating it yields CASSLTTGGGEETQYF.

This chain joins TRBV19 and TRBJ2-1, with D unresolved. Trimming stripped 5 bases from V and 6 bases from J, with 11 bases between. Germline loops: CDR1 LNHDA, CDR2 SQIVND (reference sequence). The CDR3 totals 13 residues. The CDR3 DNA reads as TGTGCCAGTAGTCCCAGAAGGAGCAATGAGCAGTTCTTC. Amino acid sequence: CASSPRRSNEQFF.

This chain connects TRBV19 to TRBJ1-1, with 7 bases fitting TRBD1. Germline V CDR1 and CDR2: LNHDA, SQIVND (reference sequence). The CDR3 has 14 residues. Unmatched junction bases numbered 9, after V lost 5 bases and J lost 6 bases. The CDR3 DNA reads TGTGCCAGTAGTTTCGACGACAGGGTGGCTGAAGCTTTCTTT. Protein: CASSFDDRVAEAFF.

The V call is TRBV7-8, the J call TRBJ2-3, with a weak D call TRBD2 (5 bases). The CDR3 has 14 residues. V lost 0 bases and J 5 bases, leaving 9 bases between the germline ends. CDR1 and CDR2 (germline): SGHVS, FQNEAQ. In DNA, the CDR3 is TGTGCCAGCAGCTTAGCGGCGGGCAGAGATACGCAGTATTTT. Translating gives CASSLAAGRDTQYF.